This entry describes one T cell receptor beta chain. The antigen is undetermined. CDR3 size: 13 residues. V was clipped by 2 bases and J by 2 bases, with 6 bases between them. CDR1 and CDR2 from the germline V gene are MNHEY and SMNVEV (reference sequence). Patients who had autoimmune disease history or got systemic immunosuppression were left out. Produced via immunoSEQ multiplex PCR; TCRdb's table is partial and in-frame only. The sample lists tens of thousands of clones, 80% to 85% occurring once. These data belong to a study of OX40 agonist ivuxolimab in advanced cancers. Findings and limits, study-wide: Not determined was the antigen specificity of the expanded peripheral T cells. Compared with others, partial responders at 0.1-3.0 mg/kg displayed clonal expansion among the lowest.

The chain joins TRBV27 to TRBJ1-2; no firm D call. The sample in question was CD4+ or CD8+ T cells sorted from blood, obtained in a trial of the OX40 agonist ivuxolimab. This clonotype originated in an adult with an advanced solid tumor such as melanoma, head and neck, liver or kidney cancer. The CDR3 region has the DNA TGTGCCAGCAGTTTAGACGGAAACTATGGCTACACCTTC. Its translation is CASSLDGNYGYTF.